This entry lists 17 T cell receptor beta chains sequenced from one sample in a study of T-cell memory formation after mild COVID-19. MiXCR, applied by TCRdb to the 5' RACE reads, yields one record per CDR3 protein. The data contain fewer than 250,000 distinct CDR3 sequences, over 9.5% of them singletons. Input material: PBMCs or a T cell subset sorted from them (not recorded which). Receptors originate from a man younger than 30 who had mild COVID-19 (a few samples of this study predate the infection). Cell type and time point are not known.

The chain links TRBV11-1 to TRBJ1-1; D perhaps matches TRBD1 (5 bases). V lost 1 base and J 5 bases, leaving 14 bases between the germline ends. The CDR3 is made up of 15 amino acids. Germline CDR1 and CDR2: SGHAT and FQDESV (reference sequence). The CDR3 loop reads CASSLGRQRGTEAFF. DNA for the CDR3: TGTGCCAGCAGCTTAGGACGTCAGAGGGGAACTGAAGCTTTCTTT.

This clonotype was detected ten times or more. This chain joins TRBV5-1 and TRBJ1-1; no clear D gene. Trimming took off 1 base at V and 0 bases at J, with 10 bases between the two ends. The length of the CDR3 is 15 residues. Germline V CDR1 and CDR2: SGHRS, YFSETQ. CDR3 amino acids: CASSLTVTMNTEAFF. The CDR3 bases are TGCGCCAGCAGCTTGACCGTCACGATGAACACTGAAGCTTTCTTT.

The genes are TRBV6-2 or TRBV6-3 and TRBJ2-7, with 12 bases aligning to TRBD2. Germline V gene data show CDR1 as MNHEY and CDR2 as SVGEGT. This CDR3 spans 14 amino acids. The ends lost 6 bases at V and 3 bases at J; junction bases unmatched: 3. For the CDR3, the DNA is TGTGCCAGCAGCACGACTAGCGGGAGCTACGAGCAGTACTTC. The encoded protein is CASSTTSGSYEQYF.

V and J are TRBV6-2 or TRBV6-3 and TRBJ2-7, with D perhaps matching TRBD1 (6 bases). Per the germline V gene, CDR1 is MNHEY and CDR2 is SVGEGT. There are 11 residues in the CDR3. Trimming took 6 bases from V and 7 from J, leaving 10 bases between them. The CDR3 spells CASSATGEQYF. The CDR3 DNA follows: TGTGCCAGCAGCGCCACAGGGGAGCAGTACTTC.

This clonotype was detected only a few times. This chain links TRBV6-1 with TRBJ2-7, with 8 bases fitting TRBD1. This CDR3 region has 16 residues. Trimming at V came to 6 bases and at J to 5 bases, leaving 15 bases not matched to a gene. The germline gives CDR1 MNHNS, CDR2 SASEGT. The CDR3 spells CASSRRSGGARDEQYV. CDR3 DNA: TGTGCCAGCAGCCGAAGGTCAGGGGGCGCGCGCGACGAGCAGTACGTC.

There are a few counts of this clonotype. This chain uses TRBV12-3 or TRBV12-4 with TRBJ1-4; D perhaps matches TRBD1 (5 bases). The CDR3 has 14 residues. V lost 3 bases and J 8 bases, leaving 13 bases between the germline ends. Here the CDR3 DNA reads TGTGCCAGCAGTTTTTGGGGGATGGGGGAAAAACTGTTTTTT. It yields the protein CASSFWGMGEKLFF.

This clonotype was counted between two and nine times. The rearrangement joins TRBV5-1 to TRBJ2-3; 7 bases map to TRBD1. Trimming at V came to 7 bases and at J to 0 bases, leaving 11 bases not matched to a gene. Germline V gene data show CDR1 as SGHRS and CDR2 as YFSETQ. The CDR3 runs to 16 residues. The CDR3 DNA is TGCGCCAGCTGCCTCTGGGGGACAGAGAGCACAGATACGCAGTATTTT. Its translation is CASCLWGTESTDTQYF.

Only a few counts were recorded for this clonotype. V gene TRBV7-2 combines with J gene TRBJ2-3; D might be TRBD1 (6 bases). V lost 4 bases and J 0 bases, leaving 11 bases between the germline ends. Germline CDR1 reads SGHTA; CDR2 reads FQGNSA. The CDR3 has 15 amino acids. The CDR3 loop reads CASSSQTGSTDTQYF. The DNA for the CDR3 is TGTGCCAGCAGCTCTCAGACAGGAAGCACAGATACGCAGTATTTT.

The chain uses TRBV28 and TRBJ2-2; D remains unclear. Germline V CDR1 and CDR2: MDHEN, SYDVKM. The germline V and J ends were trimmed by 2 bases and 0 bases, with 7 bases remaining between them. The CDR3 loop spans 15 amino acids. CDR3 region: CASSLLVTNTGELFF. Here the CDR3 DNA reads TGTGCCAGCAGTTTACTAGTAACGAACACCGGGGAGCTGTTTTTT.

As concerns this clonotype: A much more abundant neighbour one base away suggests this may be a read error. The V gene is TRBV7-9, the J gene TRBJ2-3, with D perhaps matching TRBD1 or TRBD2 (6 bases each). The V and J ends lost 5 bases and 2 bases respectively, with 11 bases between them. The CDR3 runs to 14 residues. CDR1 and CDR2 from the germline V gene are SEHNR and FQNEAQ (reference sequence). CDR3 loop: CASSRGRDTDTQYF. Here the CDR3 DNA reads TGTGCCAGCAGCCGGGGGCGGGACACAGATACGCAGTATTTT.

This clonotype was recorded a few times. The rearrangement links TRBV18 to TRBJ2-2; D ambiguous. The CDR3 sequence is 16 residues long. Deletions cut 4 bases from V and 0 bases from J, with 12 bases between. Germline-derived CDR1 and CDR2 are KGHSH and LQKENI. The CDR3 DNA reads TGTGCCAGCTCACTTTCACAGCCCCCGAACACCGGGGAGCTGTTTTTT. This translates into CASSLSQPPNTGELFF.

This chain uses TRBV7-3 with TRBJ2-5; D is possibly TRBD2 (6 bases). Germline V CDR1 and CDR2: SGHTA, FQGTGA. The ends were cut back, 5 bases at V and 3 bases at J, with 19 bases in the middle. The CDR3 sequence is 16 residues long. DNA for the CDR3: TGTGCCAGCAGCCCGACTGTCCGGGGGTCGAAAGAGACCCAGTACTTC. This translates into CASSPTVRGSKETQYF.

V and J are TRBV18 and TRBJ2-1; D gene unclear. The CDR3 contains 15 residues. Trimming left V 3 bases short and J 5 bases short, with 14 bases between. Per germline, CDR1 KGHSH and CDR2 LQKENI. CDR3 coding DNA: TGTGCCAGCTCACCGAAGTACCAAGGGAACAATGAGCAGTTCTTC. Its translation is CASSPKYQGNNEQFF.

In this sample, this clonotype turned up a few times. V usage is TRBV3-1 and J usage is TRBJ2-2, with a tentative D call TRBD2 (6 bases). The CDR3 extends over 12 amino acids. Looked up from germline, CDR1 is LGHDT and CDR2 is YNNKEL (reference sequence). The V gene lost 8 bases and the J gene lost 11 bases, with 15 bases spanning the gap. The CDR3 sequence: CASRRGLGELFF. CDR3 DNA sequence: TGTGCCAGCCGACGGGGACTGGGAGAGCTGTTTTTT.

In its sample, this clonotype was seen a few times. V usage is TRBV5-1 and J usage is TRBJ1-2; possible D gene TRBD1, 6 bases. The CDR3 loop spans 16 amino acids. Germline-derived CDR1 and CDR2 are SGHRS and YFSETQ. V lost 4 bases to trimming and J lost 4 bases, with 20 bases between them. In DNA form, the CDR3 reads TGCGCCAGCAGCGCCCTACAGGGAGCGGCGGTCTATGGCTACACCTTC. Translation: CASSALQGAAVYGYTF.

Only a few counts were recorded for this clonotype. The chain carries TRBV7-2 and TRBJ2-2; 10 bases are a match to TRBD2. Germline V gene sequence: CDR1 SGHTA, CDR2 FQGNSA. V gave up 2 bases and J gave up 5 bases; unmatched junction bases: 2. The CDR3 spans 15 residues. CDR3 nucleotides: TGTGCCAGCAGCTTAACACTAGCGGGGACCGGGGAGCTGTTTTTT. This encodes CASSLTLAGTGELFF.

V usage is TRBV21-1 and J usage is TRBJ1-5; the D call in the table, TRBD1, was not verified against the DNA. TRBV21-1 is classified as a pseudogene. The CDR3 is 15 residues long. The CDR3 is CASSSRTGAGQPQHF. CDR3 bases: TGTGCCAGCAGCTCCCGAACAGGGGCGGGGCAGCCCCAGCATTTT.